This T cell receptor (beta chain) was obtained from a study of identifying expanded T cells in peripheral blood. Here immunoSEQ multiplex PCR was the method, and the copy in TCRdb shows in-frame clones only, minus some. The sample yields fewer than 60,000 clones, roughly 82% seen once. No infections or other immune events were documented during collection. This CDR3 comprises 14 residues. The ends lost 7 bases at V and 4 bases at J; junction bases unmatched: 12. Looked up from germline, CDR1 is SQVTM and CDR2 is ANQGSEA. In regard to this clone: Its antigen is still unknown.

Study-wide findings and caveats: Roughly 2-week clone count variance significantly increased as total template count grew. Technical replicates showed approximately 1.2 changed clones; about 2 weeks around 15; four weeks 19.

Sequencing was performed on blood. The J gene is TRBJ2-5, the V gene TRBV29-1, with 7 bases matching TRBD1. This clonotype originated in a person between 18 and 75 years old in good health. The CDR3 reads CSGSLDRASETQYF. Written as DNA, the CDR3 is TGCAGCGGATCCCTCGACAGGGCGTCAGAGACCCAGTACTTC.